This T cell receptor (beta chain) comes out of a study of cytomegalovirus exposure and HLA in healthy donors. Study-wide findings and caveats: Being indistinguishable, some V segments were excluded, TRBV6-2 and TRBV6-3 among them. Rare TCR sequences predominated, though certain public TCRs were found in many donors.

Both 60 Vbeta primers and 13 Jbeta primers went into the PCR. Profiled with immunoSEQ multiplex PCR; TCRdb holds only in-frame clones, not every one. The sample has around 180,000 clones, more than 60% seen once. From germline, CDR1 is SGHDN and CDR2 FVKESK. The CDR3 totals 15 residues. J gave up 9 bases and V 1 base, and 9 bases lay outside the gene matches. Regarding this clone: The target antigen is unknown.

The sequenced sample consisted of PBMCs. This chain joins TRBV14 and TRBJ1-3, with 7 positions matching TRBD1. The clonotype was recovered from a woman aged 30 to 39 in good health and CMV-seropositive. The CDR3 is CASSQVGQPGGTIYF. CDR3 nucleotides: TGTGCCAGCAGCCAAGTGGGACAGCCCGGGGGCACCATATATTTT.